This T cell receptor beta chain was found in a study of T cells in Graves' hyperthyroidism and ophthalmopathy. Study outcomes and limitations: Researchers found most expanded thyroid clonotypes above 0.001 in blood as well.

This clonotype was observed many times. The antigen is unknown. Regions amplified from RNA transcripts were the TCR beta CDR3 regions. The primer set for the first-round RT-PCR of the TCR CDR3 was HTBI. In TCRdb, the multiplex PCR reads were re-called with MiXCR into one record per CDR3 protein. Altogether roughly 400,000 distinct CDR3 sequences are present, about 14% being singletons, with the ten largest covering 28%. V shed 2 bases, J shed 3 bases, and the junction held 5 bases outside the gene matches. Germline V lookup: CDR1 DFQATT, CDR2 SNEGSKA (reference sequence). The CDR3 sequence is 16 residues long.

The chain joins TRBV20-1 to TRBJ2-2; 11 bases match TRBD2. Sequencing was carried out using blood. The receptor's source is a man in his fifties with Graves' ophthalmopathy. Here the CDR3 reads CSARPTSGAYTGELFF. The CDR3 coding sequence is TGCAGTGCTAGACCGACTAGCGGGGCGTACACCGGGGAGCTGTTTTTT.